The present TCR beta chain was sequenced within a study of shared clonotypes between healthy human individuals. Whole-study results and caveats: Clonotype sharing among donors likely depends on sequencing depth.

It was at deep level that the assay was run. Here immunoSEQ multiplex PCR was the method, and the copy in TCRdb shows in-frame clones only, minus some. Of about 2 million clones listed, approximately 95% are singletons. With regard to this clone: Its antigen is still unknown. The same CDR3 is also encoded by other DNA sequences in this sample.

Naive-designated CD8 cells lacked CD45RO, were positively enriched for CCR7, and omitted terminally differentiated effector memory CD45RA+ cells. Trimming cost V 2 bases and J 4 bases, with 9 bases left between them. This CDR3 is built from 13 residues. CDR1 is MDHEN, CDR2 SYDVKM, per germline. The source material was naive CD8+ T cells sorted from blood. The chain carries TRBV28 and TRBJ2-7, with D possibly being TRBD1 (6 bases). The origin of this receptor is a man younger than 30 in good health. The CDR3 sequence: CASSLTGLYEQYF. CDR3 DNA sequence: TGTGCCAGCAGTTTAACAGGGCTTTACGAGCAGTACTTC.